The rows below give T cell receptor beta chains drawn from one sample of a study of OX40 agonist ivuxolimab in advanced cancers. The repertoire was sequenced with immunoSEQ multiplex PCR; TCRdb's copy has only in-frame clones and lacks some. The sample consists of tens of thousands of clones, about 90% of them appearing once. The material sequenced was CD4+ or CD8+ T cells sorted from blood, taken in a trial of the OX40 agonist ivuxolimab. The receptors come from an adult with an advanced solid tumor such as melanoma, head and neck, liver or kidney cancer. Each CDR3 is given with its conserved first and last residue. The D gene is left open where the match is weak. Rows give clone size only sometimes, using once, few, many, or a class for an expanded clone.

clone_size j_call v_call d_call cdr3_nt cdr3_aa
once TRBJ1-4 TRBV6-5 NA TGTGCCAGCAGTGACAGCTCCAATGAAAAACTGTTTTTT CASSDSSNEKLFF
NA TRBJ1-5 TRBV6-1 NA TGTGCCAGCAGACCCACTGGGGATCAGCCCCAGCATTTT CASRPTGDQPQHF
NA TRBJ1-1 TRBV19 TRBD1 TGTGCCAGTAGAAACAGGGGAGAAAGGGTAGCTTTCTTT CASRNRGERVAFF
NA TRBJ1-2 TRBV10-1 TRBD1 TGCGCCAGACTAGAGAGGGGGCCCTATGGCTACACCTTC CARLERGPYGYTF
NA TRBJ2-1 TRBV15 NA TGTGCCACCAGCAGAGATAAGGGTTCCAATGAGCAGTTCTTC CATSRDKGSNEQFF
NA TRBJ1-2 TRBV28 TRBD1 TGTGCCAGCAGTGATACCCGGGACAGGGGGCATGGCTACACCTTC CASSDTRDRGHGYTF
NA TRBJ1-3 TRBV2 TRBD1 TGTGCCAGCACGCGGGACAGGGGTGCGAACACCATATATTTT CASTRDRGANTIYF
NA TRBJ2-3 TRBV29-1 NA TGCAGCGTTGAATCAGGGGGGGGCGGCGATACGCAGTATTTT CSVESGGGGDTQYF
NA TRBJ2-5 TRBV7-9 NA TGTGCCAGCAGCTTACCCAGTCTTATCAAGGTGGAAGAGACCCAGTACTTC CASSLPSLIKVEETQYF
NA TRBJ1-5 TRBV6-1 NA TGTGCCAGCAGTGATAGCAATCAGCCCCAGCATTTT CASSDSNQPQHF
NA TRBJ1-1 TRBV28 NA TGTGCCAGCAGTTTACACGGATCGAACACTGAAGCTTTCTTT CASSLHGSNTEAFF
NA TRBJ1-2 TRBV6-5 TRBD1 TGTGCCAGCAGTTACTCGACAGGGCAGGGCTACACCTTC CASSYSTGQGYTF
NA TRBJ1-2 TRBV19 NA TGTGCCAGTAGACCCTCCCTGAGGTCCTATGGCTACACCTTC CASRPSLRSYGYTF
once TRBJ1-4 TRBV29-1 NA TGCAGCGTTGATGGGGGGAGAGGAAATGAAAAACTGTTTTTT CSVDGGRGNEKLFF
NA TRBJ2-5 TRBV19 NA TGTGCCAGTAGTCGACAAGAGACCCAGTACTTC CASSRQETQYF
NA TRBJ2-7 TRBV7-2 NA TGTGCCAGCAGCTTACCACTCTCCTACGAGCAGTACTTC CASSLPLSYEQYF
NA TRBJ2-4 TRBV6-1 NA TGTGCCAGCAGTCAAGACTGGGGGAATGCCAAAAACATTCAGTACTTC CASSQDWGNAKNIQYF
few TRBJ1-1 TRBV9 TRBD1 TGTGCCAGCAGCGTACGACAGGGAGGAACTGAAGCTTTCTTT CASSVRQGGTEAFF
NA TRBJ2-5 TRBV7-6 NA TGTGCCAGCAGCTTCCAAGAGACCCAGTACTTC CASSFQETQYF
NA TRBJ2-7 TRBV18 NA TGTGCCAGCTCACCACGAGGACGGACAACCAGCTCCTACGAGCAGTACTTC CASSPRGRTTSSYEQYF
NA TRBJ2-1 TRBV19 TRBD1 TGTGCCAGTAGTGTTCGAGGAGGGACAGGAACCTACAATGAGCAGTTCTTC CASSVRGGTGTYNEQFF
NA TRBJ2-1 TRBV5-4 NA TGTGCCAGCAGCTCGGACATGCAGGATGAGCAGTTCTTC CASSSDMQDEQFF
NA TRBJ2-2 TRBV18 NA TGTGCCAGCTCACCATCGATACAGGGGAACACCGGGGAGCTGTTTTTT CASSPSIQGNTGELFF
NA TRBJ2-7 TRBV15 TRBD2 TGTGCCACCAGCAGGGGTCTAGCGGGAGGCGCCTACGAGCAGTACTTC CATSRGLAGGAYEQYF
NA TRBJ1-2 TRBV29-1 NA TGCAGCGTAACCAATAACTATGGCTACACCTTC CSVTNNYGYTF
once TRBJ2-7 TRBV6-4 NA TGTGCCAGCAGTGAGCAACAGGGCCCCACGTACGAGCAGTACTTC CASSEQQGPTYEQYF
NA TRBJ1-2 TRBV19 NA TGTGCCAGTAGTATGGGTACCGTGGGAGGAAGCTATGGCTACACCTTC CASSMGTVGGSYGYTF
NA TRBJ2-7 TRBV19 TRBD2 TGTGCCAGTAGTCCTAGCGGCTACGAGCAGTACTTC CASSPSGYEQYF